This TCR beta chain comes out of a study of shared clonotypes between healthy human individuals. Study-wide background: Each donor contributed plates that comprised three CD4 naive, three CD4 memory, two CD8 naive and one CD8 memory.

Data came from immunoSEQ multiplex PCR; TCRdb stores just in-frame clones and leaves some out. The profile shows under 2,000,000 clones, roughly 94% of them singletons. General study findings and limits: Donor clonotype sharing was expected to depend on sequencing depth. Among the subsets, naive ones generally showed larger estimated richness than memory ones.

Naive CD8 populations comprised CD45RO-negative cells positively selected for CCR7, excluding terminally differentiated effector memory CD45RA+ cells. Donors, without exception, were Caucasian adults residing in Nashville, Tennessee. On this clone: Its matching antigen is unknown.

The CDR3 extends over 10 amino acids. V was clipped by 9 bases and J by 10 bases, with 9 bases between them. Germline values: CDR1 LNHDA, CDR2 SQIVND (reference sequence). This chain uses TRBV19 with TRBJ1-4, with no clear D. The source material was naive CD8+ T cells sorted from blood. The TCR originated in a man aged 18-30 years in good health. The CDR3 DNA is TGTGCCAGACAACAGAGAAAACTGTTTTTT. Its translation is CARQQRKLFF. Supplemented by reference TRBV19 and TRBJ1-4, the full variable domain reads DGGITQSPKYLFRKEGQNVTLSCEQNLNHDAMYWYRQDPGQGLRLIYYSQIVNDFQKGDIAEGYSVSREKKESFPLTVTSAQKNPTAFYLCARQQRKLFFGSGTQLSVL.